These 12 T cell receptor beta chains came from one sample sequenced in a study of blood T cell repertoires in COVID-19. Libraries were prepared by immunoSEQ multiplex PCR; TCRdb keeps only in-frame clonotypes and omits some of them. The repertoire holds roughly 330,000 clones, with around 92% as singletons. The sequenced sample was peripheral blood. The receptors were gathered from a man younger than 35 who had recovered from COVID-19.

The V call is TRBV19, the J call TRBJ1-1; 7 nucleotides match TRBD1. V trimming: 5 bases; J trimming: 5 bases; junction bases outside the gene matches: 8. Germline V gene data show CDR1 as LNHDA and CDR2 as SQIVND (reference sequence). CDR3 length: 14 residues. In DNA form, the CDR3 reads TGTGCCAGTAGTCCCGGGACAGCTCCGACTGAAGCTTTCTTT. It encodes CASSPGTAPTEAFF.

The chain joins TRBV2 to TRBJ1-1, with TRBD1 identical over 10 bases. The junction had 2 bases not matched to a gene; V was cut back by 6 bases and J by 1 base. CDR3 length: 14 residues. Germline CDR1 and CDR2: SNHLY and FYNNEI. The CDR3, as DNA: TGTGCCAGCAGGGGACAGGGGCGGAACACTGAAGCTTTCTTT. Translated, it gives CASRGQGRNTEAFF.

This clone was counted a single time. V usage is TRBV11-2 and J usage is TRBJ2-7, with a possible D match to TRBD1 (6 bases). This CDR3 comprises 15 residues. V lost 3 bases and J 7 bases, leaving 19 bases between the germline ends. Germline V gene data show CDR1 as SGHAT and CDR2 as FQNNGV. The CDR3 is CASSLSRPGAREQYF. The DNA for the CDR3 is TGTGCCAGCAGCTTGTCGAGGCCAGGGGCGAGAGAGCAGTACTTC.

The CDR3 DNA reads TGTGCCTGGAGTAGGGACTGGGACGAGCAGTACTTC. This codes for CAWSRDWDEQYF. The chain uses TRBV30 and TRBJ2-7, with D possibly being TRBD2 (6 bases). The CDR3 covers 12 residues. The V end lost 2 bases, the J end lost 5 bases, and 10 bases lay between the germline ends. Germline V gives CDR1 GTSNPN, CDR2 SVGIG (reference sequence).

This clone has only one observation. This chain's CDR3 is CAWTTGQGGEKLFF. In DNA, the CDR3 is TGTGCCTGGACTACGGGACAGGGTGGTGAAAAACTGTTTTTT. The chain joins TRBV30 to TRBJ1-4; 9 positions agree with TRBD1. The CDR3 sequence is 14 residues long. The ends lost 4 bases at V and 7 bases at J; junction bases unmatched: 7. Germline V gives CDR1 GTSNPN, CDR2 SVGIG (reference sequence).

A single count supports this clone. The chain joins TRBV5-1 to TRBJ2-3; D is possibly TRBD1 (6 bases). V dropped 0 bases and J dropped 6 bases, with 17 bases sitting between them. CDR3 length: 16 amino acids. Looked up from germline, CDR1 is SGHRS and CDR2 is YFSETQ. Written as DNA, the CDR3 is TGCGCCAGCAGCTTGGCAGGGGCGGATTTCAGGGATACGCAGTATTTT. It is translated as CASSLAGADFRDTQYF. The full variable domain, rest sourced from reference TRBV5-1 and TRBJ2-3, is KAGVTQTPRYLIKTRGQQVTLSCSPISGHRSVSWYQQTPGQGLQFLFEYFSETQRNKGNFPGRFSGRQFSNSRSEMNVSTLELGDSALYLCASSLAGADFRDTQYFGPGTRLTVL.

The gene calls are TRBV14 and TRBJ2-5, with 11 positions matching TRBD2. The CDR3 extends over 16 amino acids. Trimming removed 5 bases from V and 2 bases from J; junction bases left unmatched: 7. Germline assignment: CDR1 SGHDN and CDR2 FVKESK. The CDR3 coding sequence is TGTGCCAGCAGCGGCCGACTAGCGGGACCACAAGAGACCCAGTACTTC. It codes for CASSGRLAGPQETQYF.

The V and J genes are TRBV6-5 and TRBJ2-1; 7 nucleotides line up with TRBD1. Germline CDR1 MNHEY, CDR2 SVGAGI. The V and J ends lost 11 bases and 4 bases, in that order; junction bases with no gene match: 8. The CDR3 runs 13 residues. The CDR3 region has the DNA TGTGCCGCTGGGGGCAGGGGGTACAATGAGCAGTTCTTC. Its translation is CAAGGRGYNEQFF.

The V call is TRBV5-6, the J call TRBJ2-1; D is uncertain. CDR1 and CDR2 from the germline V gene are SGHDT and YYEEEE. The CDR3 spans 11 residues. V lost 0 bases and J lost 9, with 4 bases in between. The CDR3 DNA reads TGTGCCAGCAGCTTGGCCAGTGAGCAGTTCTTC. Translation: CASSLASEQFF.

The chain carries TRBV12-3 or TRBV12-4 and TRBJ2-7; D is undetermined. This CDR3 contains 12 residues. V gave up 2 bases and J gave up 4 bases, with 6 bases separating them. CDR3 residues: CASSLMAYEQYF. As DNA, the CDR3 is TGTGCCAGCAGTTTAATGGCTTACGAGCAGTACTTC.

The chain combines TRBV2 with TRBJ2-5, with D maybe TRBD2 (7 bases). CDR1 SNHLY and CDR2 FYNNEI come from the germline V gene. V lost 6 bases to trimming and J lost 5 bases, with 16 bases between them. This CDR3 has 14 amino acids. As DNA, the CDR3 is TGTGCCAGCAGAAGGGACTACCAGGGGGAGACCCAGTACTTC. Its translation: CASRRDYQGETQYF.

In this sample, this clone turned up once. This sequence joins TRBV18 and TRBJ1-1; D is unclear. The CDR3 length is 14 residues. Trimming took 3 bases from V and 5 from J, leaving 13 bases between them. The germline gives CDR1 KGHSH, CDR2 LQKENI. Here the CDR3 DNA reads TGTGCCAGCTCACCCCCGAATGGGGAGACTGAAGCTTTCTTT. Encoded protein: CASSPPNGETEAFF. Variable domain in full (rest from reference TRBV18 and TRBJ1-1): NAGVMQNPRHLVRRRGQEARLRCSPMKGHSHVYWYRQLPEEGLKFMVYLQKENIIDESGMPKERFSAEFPKEGPSILRIQQVVRGDSAAYFCASSPPNGETEAFFGQGTRLTVV.